This section outlines one T cell receptor (beta chain) sequence together with its context. This sample is part of a study of blood T cell repertoires in COVID-19. In the study overall: Collection of acute and convalescent COVID-19 samples took place in the United States, Italy and Spain. In each case, the material was cDNA or gDNA derived from T cells, B-cell-depleted T cells, or PBMCs.

The V and J ends lost 1 base and 2 bases, in that order; junction bases with no gene match: 1. Germline V gene sequence: CDR1 SNHLY, CDR2 FYNNEI. This CDR3 has 15 amino acids. Original handling: Reference gene primer amplification gave estimated nucleated cell counts. Data came from immunoSEQ multiplex PCR; TCRdb stores just in-frame clones and leaves some out. That table is the source of V, J and clone size, and D and trimming were worked out from the DNA. The table has roughly 130,000 clones, 65% to 85% seen once; the top ten hold 1.5% to 2%. This TCR was sampled from a man aged 70 or older with acute or convalescent COVID-19. The rearrangement links TRBV2 to TRBJ2-3; TRBD2 matches at 9 bases. Sample: peripheral blood. The CDR3 reads CASSEGGGATDTQYF. CDR3 in DNA: TGTGCCAGCAGTGAAGGCGGGGGGGCCACAGATACGCAGTATTTT.